These T cell receptor beta chains were read from a single sample in a study of CD8 T cells in Susac syndrome. TCRdb called the immunoSEQ multiplex PCR reads again in MiXCR, with one record for every CDR3 protein. Counted here are 130,000 or so distinct CDR3 sequences, about 95% occurring once; the ten biggest clones make up about 0.11%. The sequenced sample was CD4+ T cells from PBMCs. These receptors were obtained from a human donor with multiple sclerosis. Both conserved end residues are part of each CDR3. Each record gives: clone size, D gene, J gene, V gene, CDR3 protein, CDR3 DNA. The D gene is left open where the match is weak. A clone size is listed for some rows: how often the clone was seen (once, few, many), or a class if it is expanded.

clone_size: .; d_call: .; j_call: TRBJ1-5; v_call: TRBV28; cdr3_aa: CASSLPSQGQPQHF; cdr3_nt: TGTGCCAGCAGTTTACCCAGTCAGGGGCAGCCCCAGCATTTT
clone_size: .; d_call: .; j_call: TRBJ2-7; v_call: TRBV4-3; cdr3_aa: CASSRNPGEEQYF; cdr3_nt: TGCGCCAGCAGCCGAAATCCAGGGGAAGAGCAGTACTTC
clone_size: .; d_call: .; j_call: TRBJ2-7; v_call: TRBV30; cdr3_aa: CACSQGTAYEQYF; cdr3_nt: TGTGCCTGCTCCCAAGGGACGGCCTACGAGCAGTACTTC
clone_size: .; d_call: TRBD1; j_call: TRBJ2-1; v_call: TRBV29-1; cdr3_aa: CSAGTGGSYNEQFF; cdr3_nt: TGCAGCGCTGGGACAGGCGGCTCCTACAATGAGCAGTTCTTC
clone_size: .; d_call: TRBD1; j_call: TRBJ2-7; v_call: TRBV9; cdr3_aa: CASSVGQGDHEQYF; cdr3_nt: TGTGCCAGCAGCGTGGGACAGGGCGACCACGAGCAGTACTTC
clone_size: .; d_call: TRBD2; j_call: TRBJ2-5; v_call: TRBV9; cdr3_aa: CASSVGLAGVETQYF; cdr3_nt: TGTGCCAGCAGCGTCGGACTAGCGGGAGTAGAGACCCAGTACTTC
clone_size: .; d_call: TRBD1; j_call: TRBJ1-6; v_call: TRBV19; cdr3_aa: CASSTGGPQANSPLHF; cdr3_nt: TGTGCCAGTAGTACAGGGGGGCCTCAGGCCAATTCACCCCTCCACTTT
clone_size: .; d_call: TRBD2; j_call: TRBJ2-5; v_call: TRBV28; cdr3_aa: CASSFFRTGGETQYF; cdr3_nt: TGTGCCAGCAGTTTCTTCAGGACGGGGGGAGAGACCCAGTACTTC
clone_size: .; d_call: .; j_call: TRBJ1-2; v_call: TRBV30; cdr3_aa: CAWSLPNYGYTF; cdr3_nt: TGTGCCTGGAGTCTTCCCAACTATGGCTACACCTTC
clone_size: .; d_call: TRBD1; j_call: TRBJ2-7; v_call: TRBV20-1; cdr3_aa: CSAPTGVGYEQYF; cdr3_nt: TGCAGTGCTCCGACAGGGGTGGGGTACGAGCAGTACTTC
clone_size: .; d_call: .; j_call: TRBJ2-3; v_call: TRBV7-9; cdr3_aa: CASSSQSSLGTDTQYF; cdr3_nt: TGTGCCAGCAGCTCCCAAAGTTCGCTGGGCACAGATACGCAGTATTTT
clone_size: .; d_call: TRBD1; j_call: TRBJ2-7; v_call: TRBV5-1; cdr3_aa: CASSLGGQGEIHEQYF; cdr3_nt: TGCGCCAGCAGCTTGGGGGGACAGGGGGAGATCCACGAGCAGTACTTC
clone_size: .; d_call: TRBD1; j_call: TRBJ2-7; v_call: TRBV20-1; cdr3_aa: CSSSIGQGEQYF; cdr3_nt: TGCAGTTCATCAATTGGACAGGGCGAGCAGTACTTC
clone_size: .; d_call: TRBD2; j_call: TRBJ2-1; v_call: TRBV3-1; cdr3_aa: CASRRLPGGNEQFF; cdr3_nt: TGTGCCAGCAGGCGATTGCCGGGGGGCAATGAGCAGTTCTTC
clone_size: .; d_call: .; j_call: TRBJ2-1; v_call: TRBV28; cdr3_aa: CASSFVRGSYNEQFF; cdr3_nt: TGTGCCAGCAGTTTCGTCAGGGGCTCCTACAATGAGCAGTTCTTC
clone_size: .; d_call: .; j_call: TRBJ2-7; v_call: TRBV4-2; cdr3_aa: CASSQDQGVTYEQYF; cdr3_nt: TGTGCCAGCAGCCAAGATCAAGGGGTGACCTACGAGCAGTACTTC
clone_size: once; d_call: TRBD2; j_call: TRBJ2-1; v_call: TRBV20-1; cdr3_aa: CSASGTSVRDEQFF; cdr3_nt: TGCAGTGCATCCGGGACTAGTGTTCGAGATGAGCAGTTCTTC
clone_size: .; d_call: .; j_call: TRBJ2-7; v_call: TRBV7-9; cdr3_aa: CASSGLQGLPGNEQYF; cdr3_nt: TGTGCCAGCAGCGGCTTACAGGGCTTACCCGGGAACGAGCAGTACTTC
clone_size: .; d_call: .; j_call: TRBJ1-2; v_call: TRBV3-1; cdr3_aa: CASSQGTGYTF; cdr3_nt: TGTGCCAGCAGCCAGGGTACTGGCTACACCTTC
clone_size: .; d_call: .; j_call: TRBJ2-7; v_call: TRBV20-1; cdr3_aa: CSAELGVEQYF; cdr3_nt: TGCAGTGCCGAGCTCGGTGTCGAGCAGTACTTC
clone_size: .; d_call: .; j_call: TRBJ2-6; v_call: TRBV6-2/TRBV6-3; cdr3_aa: CASSYAGRSGANVLTF; cdr3_nt: TGTGCCAGCAGTTACGCCGGCAGGTCTGGGGCCAACGTCCTGACTTTC
clone_size: .; d_call: .; j_call: TRBJ2-4; v_call: TRBV9; cdr3_aa: CASSGEGPPAKNIQYF; cdr3_nt: TGTGCCAGCAGCGGTGAGGGACCCCCGGCCAAAAACATTCAGTACTTC
clone_size: .; d_call: TRBD2; j_call: TRBJ2-7; v_call: TRBV4-1; cdr3_aa: CASSRLGLAAYEQYF; cdr3_nt: TGCGCCAGCAGCCGCCTAGGACTAGCGGCCTACGAGCAGTACTTC
clone_size: .; d_call: TRBD1; j_call: TRBJ1-1; v_call: TRBV9; cdr3_aa: CASSVATGLEAFF; cdr3_nt: TGTGCCAGCAGCGTAGCGACAGGGCTGGAGGCTTTCTTT
clone_size: .; d_call: .; j_call: TRBJ2-7; v_call: TRBV15; cdr3_aa: CATSERDLAYEQYF; cdr3_nt: TGTGCCACCAGCGAAAGGGACCTTGCCTACGAGCAGTACTTC
clone_size: .; d_call: .; j_call: TRBJ1-2; v_call: TRBV27; cdr3_aa: CASSLRPSYGYTF; cdr3_nt: TGTGCCAGCAGTTTAAGACCGAGCTATGGCTACACCTTC
clone_size: .; d_call: TRBD1; j_call: TRBJ2-3; v_call: TRBV5-1; cdr3_aa: CASSRGQGADTQYF; cdr3_nt: TGCGCCAGCAGCAGGGGACAGGGGGCGGATACGCAGTATTTT
clone_size: .; d_call: .; j_call: TRBJ1-5; v_call: TRBV24-1; cdr3_aa: CATGGETGNQPQHF; cdr3_nt: TGTGCCACCGGGGGGGAGACGGGCAATCAGCCCCAGCATTTT
clone_size: few; d_call: .; j_call: TRBJ2-3; v_call: TRBV20-1; cdr3_aa: CSASQAVASTDTQYF; cdr3_nt: TGCAGTGCTAGTCAAGCGGTCGCTAGCACAGATACGCAGTATTTT
clone_size: .; d_call: .; j_call: TRBJ2-7; v_call: TRBV6-6; cdr3_aa: CASSYLDRLISYEQYF; cdr3_nt: TGTGCCAGCAGTTACCTGGACAGACTAATCTCCTACGAGCAGTACTTC
clone_size: .; d_call: .; j_call: TRBJ2-7; v_call: TRBV28; cdr3_aa: CASSLPPGKGSYEQYF; cdr3_nt: TGTGCCAGCAGCCTACCGCCCGGGAAAGGATCTTACGAGCAGTACTTC
clone_size: .; d_call: TRBD1; j_call: TRBJ1-5; v_call: TRBV27; cdr3_aa: CASRQQGDQPQHF; cdr3_nt: TGTGCCAGCAGGCAACAGGGGGATCAGCCCCAGCATTTT
clone_size: .; d_call: .; j_call: TRBJ2-1; v_call: TRBV15; cdr3_aa: CATSRDRFSYNEQFF; cdr3_nt: TGTGCCACCAGCAGAGATCGGTTCTCCTACAATGAGCAGTTCTTC